This T cell receptor beta chain emerged from a study of T cell responses to AZD1222 COVID-19 vaccine. Overall study: Second doses were pooled across both intervals (about 4 or about 12 weeks).

With respect to this clone: The antigen remains unidentified.

Study-wide results and caveats: The span of vaccine-associated CD4 TCRs extended across spike, with dominance at 160-218 and 743-854.

Method: immunoSEQ multiplex PCR; TCRdb's copy keeps in-frame clones and lacks some. This sample has about 110,000 clones, with about 88% found just once. Trimming stripped 0 bases from V and 9 bases from J, with 12 bases between. Germline V gene lookup returns CDR1 LGHDT and CDR2 YNNKEL (reference sequence). CDR3 size: 15 residues. The input for sequencing was peripheral blood, taken on day 0 of AZD1222 vaccination. The chain joins TRBV3-1 (or the pseudogene TRBV3-2) to TRBJ1-6, with D possibly TRBD1 on 5 matching bases. The sequence was obtained from an adult in good health. The CDR3 DNA is TGTGCCAGCAGCCAAGATACGCCAGGGCTTTCACCCCTCCACTTT. Encoded protein: CASSQDTPGLSPLHF.